This TCR beta chain comes out of a study of T cell responses to AZD1222 COVID-19 vaccine. This CDR3 has 14 amino acids. CDR1 is LGHDT, CDR2 YNNKEL, per germline (reference sequence). The V end was cut by 0 bases, the J end by 3 bases, with 6 bases between. Study-level points and caveats: Clonal diversity was possibly underestimated; the donors were predominantly white British and more often female.

Assay used: immunoSEQ multiplex PCR; TCRdb lists only in-frame clones, some missing. This table holds about 120,000 clones, roughly 92% found once. A note on this clone: Antigen specificity is unknown.

The material sequenced was peripheral blood, taken on day 0 of AZD1222 vaccination. The chain links TRBV3-1 (or the pseudogene TRBV3-2) to TRBJ2-1; no clear D gene. This sequence originates from an adult in good health. The CDR3 DNA sequence: TGTGCCAGCAGCCAAGATCCCAGCTACAATGAGCAGTTCTTC. Protein sequence: CASSQDPSYNEQFF.